This is a list of T cell receptor beta chains from one sample in a study of T cell responses to AZD1222 COVID-19 vaccine. Only in-frame clones appear in the TCRdb table, and some are missing; sequencing was by immunoSEQ multiplex PCR. The sample lists around 96,000 clones, about 82% occurring once. Sequenced here: peripheral blood, sampled 28 days after the second AZD1222 dose. These TCRs come from an adult who received the AZD1222 COVID-19 vaccine. Both conserved end residues are part of each CDR3. The order of the fields is clone size, V gene, D gene, CDR3 length, J gene, CDR3 protein, CDR3 DNA. The D gene is left open where the match is weak. Clone size is given for some rows only: seen once, a few or many times, or a class if the clone is expanded.

NA	TRBV6-1	TRBD2	15	TRBJ2-3	CASSEGDGRAYTQYF	TGTGCCAGCAGTGAGGGGGACGGGAGGGCCTATACGCAGTATTTT
NA	TRBV10-2	NA	14	TRBJ1-1	CASSEWGRYTEAFF	TGCGCCAGCAGTGAGTGGGGCCGGTACACTGAAGCTTTCTTT
NA	TRBV25-1	TRBD1	15	TRBJ1-2	CASSEHRGLRYGYTF	TGTGCCAGCAGTGAGCACAGGGGGCTCAGGTATGGCTACACCTTC
NA	TRBV10-3	NA	13	TRBJ2-7	CAISGDKTYEQYF	TGTGCCATCAGTGGGGACAAAACTTACGAGCAGTACTTC
NA	TRBV7-7	TRBD1	14	TRBJ2-2	CASSSQGTTGELFF	TGTGCCAGCAGTTCACAGGGGACCACCGGGGAGCTGTTTTTT
NA	TRBV25-1	NA	10	TRBJ2-2	CASSSGELFF	TGTGCCAGCAGTTCCGGGGAGCTGTTTTTT
NA	TRBV28	NA	13	TRBJ1-4	CASSLSQNEKLFF	TGTGCCAGCAGTTTATCACAGAATGAAAAACTGTTTTTT
NA	TRBV5-8	NA	15	TRBJ2-1	CASSPYRDSYNEQFF	TGTGCCAGCAGCCCCTACAGGGACTCCTACAATGAGCAGTTCTTC
NA	TRBV4-3	TRBD2	15	TRBJ2-7	CASSLGTSGNYEQYF	TGCGCCAGCAGCCTTGGGACTAGCGGTAACTACGAGCAGTACTTC
NA	TRBV5-4	NA	15	TRBJ2-3	CASSFERGSTDTQYF	TGTGCCAGCAGCTTTGAAAGGGGGAGCACAGATACGCAGTATTTT
NA	TRBV5-1	NA	15	TRBJ1-5	CASRASGGGNQPQHF	TGCGCCAGCAGGGCATCGGGAGGCGGCAATCAGCCCCAGCATTTT
NA	TRBV4-1	TRBD2	16	TRBJ2-1	CASSRQAGGLYNEQFF	TGCGCCAGCAGCCGCCAAGCGGGAGGGCTCTACAATGAGCAGTTCTTC
once	TRBV19	NA	13	TRBJ2-3	CASSPGAGVTQYF	TGTGCCAGTAGCCCGGGGGCCGGGGTTACGCAGTATTTT
NA	TRBV28	TRBD1	16	TRBJ1-6	CASSPHRGQLNSPLHF	TGTGCCAGCAGTCCACACCGGGGACAGCTTAATTCACCCCTCCACTTT
once	TRBV5-1	TRBD1	14	TRBJ1-6	CASSPDRANSPLHF	TGCGCCAGCAGCCCCGACAGGGCTAATTCACCCCTCCACTTT
NA	TRBV12-3/TRBV12-4	NA	12	TRBJ2-7	CASSLGTYEQYF	TGTGCCAGCAGTTTGGGGACCTACGAGCAGTACTTC